These 15 T cell receptor beta chains share one sample of origin, sequenced in a study of OX40 agonist ivuxolimab in advanced cancers. Using immunoSEQ multiplex PCR, the repertoire was profiled, and TCRdb retains in-frame clones only, with some absent. The table has about 70,000 clones, 60% to 80% seen once. Sequencing was performed on CD4+ or CD8+ T cells sorted from blood, taken in a trial of the OX40 agonist ivuxolimab. The receptors were gathered from an adult with an advanced solid tumor such as melanoma, head and neck, liver or kidney cancer.

The V call is TRBV4-2, the J call TRBJ1-6; no clear D gene. Between the trimmed V and J ends, which lost 3 bases and 5 bases, there was a span of 5 bases. Germline-derived CDR1 and CDR2 are LGHNA and YNFKEQ. CDR3 size: 13 residues. The CDR3 nucleotides read TGTGCCAGCAGCCAGACTCATAATTCACCCCTCCACTTT. Protein sequence: CASSQTHNSPLHF.

The sample holds a few counts of this clone. The V call is TRBV7-2, the J call TRBJ2-2; D is unresolved. Per germline, CDR1 SGHTA and CDR2 FQGNSA. The CDR3 runs 14 residues. The V end lost 1 base, the J end lost 3 bases, and 6 bases lay between the germline ends. The DNA of the CDR3 is TGTGCCAGCAGCTTAGTATACGACACCGGGGAGCTGTTTTTT. Translating it yields CASSLVYDTGELFF.

This chain's CDR3 is CASRIFSGSNDIQYF. The CDR3, as DNA: TGTGCCAGCAGGATCTTTAGCGGGAGTAATGACATTCAGTACTTC. The chain carries TRBV6-1 and TRBJ2-4, with 9 nucleotides matching TRBD2. The CDR3 has 15 amino acids. J lost 8 bases, V lost 6 bases, and 11 bases had no gene match. Germline V lookup: CDR1 MNHNS, CDR2 SASEGT.

The J gene is TRBJ2-5, the V gene TRBV7-2; 9 positions agree with TRBD1. V was pared by 5 bases and J by 1 base, with 5 bases of the junction left unmatched. The germline gives CDR1 SGHTA, CDR2 FQGNSA. The CDR3 spans 15 residues. CDR3 nucleotide sequence: TGTGCCAGCAGCCCAGGGGGACAGGGCCAAGAGACCCAGTACTTC. This translates into CASSPGGQGQETQYF. The full variable domain, its missing parts supplied by reference TRBV7-2 and TRBJ2-5, is GAGVSQSPSNKVTEKGKDVELRCDPISGHTALYWYRQSLGQGLEFLIYFQGNSAPDKSGLPSDRFSAERTGGSVSTLTIQRTQQEDSAVYLCASSPGGQGQETQYFGPGTRLLVL.

The J gene is TRBJ1-2, the V gene TRBV5-1; D gene uncertain. From germline, CDR1 is SGHRS and CDR2 YFSETQ. The V gene lost 0 bases and the J gene lost 8 bases, with 20 bases spanning the gap. This CDR3 spans 16 amino acids. In nucleotides, the CDR3 is TGCGCCAGCAGCTTGGAGATCGGGGAGGCCCGTCGAGGCTACACCTTC. Amino acid sequence: CASSLEIGEARRGYTF.

The V gene is TRBV2, the J gene TRBJ1-2, with D possibly matching TRBD1 (5 bases). The CDR3 extends over 13 amino acids. The germline V gene has CDR1 SNHLY and CDR2 FYNNEI. The V end was cut by 3 bases, the J end by 4 bases, with 9 bases between. CDR3 residues: CASSEQGSYGYTF. The CDR3 DNA is TGTGCCAGCAGTGAGCAGGGTAGCTATGGCTACACCTTC.

This rearrangement joins TRBV29-1 to TRBJ2-6, with D unresolved. With 3 bases removed from V and 0 bases from J, the gap between germline ends came to 6 bases. Per the germline V gene, CDR1 is SQVTM and CDR2 is ANQGSEA. The CDR3 covers 14 residues. The DNA for the CDR3 is TGCAGCGTTGATATTAGCTCTGGGGCCAACGTCCTGACTTTC. This gives the protein CSVDISSGANVLTF.

As for this clone: The junction does not match germline at one end; this may be a read error. This chain connects TRBV5-4 to TRBJ1-2; D gene uncertain. Per germline, CDR1 SGHNT and CDR2 YYREEE (reference sequence). The CDR3 has 12 amino acids. The CDR3 coding sequence is TGTGCCAGCAGCCTCGTCTTCGGCGGAATTGCCTTC. It yields the protein CASSLVFGGIAF.

V gene TRBV10-2 combines with J gene TRBJ2-1; D gene uncertain. The CDR3 runs 13 residues. Germline lookup yields CDR1 WSHSY and CDR2 SAAADI. Trimming cost V 0 bases and J 3 bases, with 3 bases left between them. The CDR3 DNA reads as TGCGCCAGCAGTGAGTCCGACTACAATGAGCAGTTCTTC. Protein sequence: CASSESDYNEQFF.

The rearrangement links TRBV25-1 to TRBJ2-2; D uncertain. CDR3 size: 16 residues. V was cut by 2 bases and J by 9 bases, with 19 bases left in between. In germline, CDR1 is MGHDK, CDR2 SYGVNS. In DNA form, the CDR3 reads TGTGCCAGCAGTGAACGCACGGCAGCGTCCTCCAGGGAGCTGTTTTTT. Its protein is CASSERTAASSRELFF. The full variable domain, its missing parts supplied by reference TRBV25-1 and TRBJ2-2, is EADIYQTPRYLVIGTGKKITLECSQTMGHDKMYWYQQDPGMELHLIHYSYGVNSTEKGDLSSESTVSRIRTEHFPLTLESARPSHTSQYLCASSERTAASSRELFFGEGSRLTVL.

The chain carries TRBV27 and TRBJ1-3; D unclear. Germline V gene data show CDR1 as MNHEY and CDR2 as SMNVEV (reference sequence). CDR3 size: 13 residues. Trimming shortened V by 3 bases and J by 4 bases, and 7 bases separated the two germline ends. The CDR3 loop is CASSFSGGNTIYF. The CDR3, as DNA: TGTGCCAGCAGTTTTTCCGGGGGAAACACCATATATTTT.

The chain links TRBV28 to TRBJ2-6; perhaps TRBD2 as D (5 bases). CDR3 length equals 14 residues. V was trimmed by 6 bases and J by 0 bases, leaving 6 bases between them. Germline CDR1 is MDHEN and CDR2 is SYDVKM. CDR3 nucleotides: TGTGCCAGCAGAGGACTCTCTGGGGCCAACGTCCTGACTTTC. It encodes CASRGLSGANVLTF.

This rearrangement joins TRBV28 to TRBJ2-3, with 9 bases matching TRBD2. The CDR3 runs to 17 residues. Germline V lookup: CDR1 MDHEN, CDR2 SYDVKM. The trim removed 2 bases at V and 4 bases at J, leaving 10 bases unmatched. The CDR3: CASSLRVAGDIADTQYF. The DNA of the CDR3 is TGTGCCAGCAGTTTACGGGTAGCGGGAGATATCGCAGATACGCAGTATTTT. The entire variable domain, with the rest obtained from reference TRBV28 and TRBJ2-3, is as follows: DVKVTQSSRYLVKRTGEKVFLECVQDMDHENMFWYRQDPGLGLRLIYFSYDVKMKEKGDIPEGYSVSREKKERFSLILESASTNQTSMYLCASSLRVAGDIADTQYFGPGTRLTVL.

The chain has TRBV7-2 and TRBJ1-2; the D is unclear. Per germline, CDR1 SGHTA and CDR2 FQGNSA. Trimming shortened V by 3 bases and J by 6 bases, and 11 bases separated the two germline ends. The CDR3 contains 13 residues. CDR3 nucleotide sequence: TGTGCCAGCAGCTTCGGCCGCCGGGATGGCTACACCTTC. Translated, it gives CASSFGRRDGYTF.

The chain employs TRBV6-5 and TRBJ1-1, with a weak D call TRBD1 (5 bases). The germline V and J ends were trimmed by 5 bases and 0 bases, with 10 bases remaining between them. Germline CDR1 MNHEY, CDR2 SVGAGI. The CDR3 runs to 14 residues. The CDR3 DNA follows: TGTGCCAGCAGTGCACGACAGCTGAACACTGAAGCTTTCTTT. It is translated as CASSARQLNTEAFF.